The entry that follows covers one T cell receptor (beta chain) sequence. The germline gives CDR1 SGHNT, CDR2 YYREEE (reference sequence). Losses at the gene ends were 1 base for V and 5 bases for J; bases not matched to a gene: 4. The CDR3 runs 14 residues. The record originates from a study of cytomegalovirus exposure and HLA in healthy donors. In the PCR, 60 Vbeta and 13 Jbeta primers were used. The repertoire was sequenced with immunoSEQ multiplex PCR; TCRdb's copy has only in-frame clones and lacks some. Counted here are about 120,000 clones, over 80% occurring once; the ten biggest clones make up 20%.

The sample taken for sequencing was PBMCs. This receptor was obtained from a man between 18 and 35 years old in good health and CMV-seropositive. The V gene is TRBV5-4, the J gene TRBJ1-1; 8 bases are a match to TRBD1. CDR3 residues: CASSLTGGSTEAFF. The CDR3 region has the DNA TGTGCCAGCAGCTTGACAGGGGGAAGTACTGAAGCTTTCTTT.